This TCR beta chain was observed in a study of T cells in Graves' hyperthyroidism and ophthalmopathy. Germline V gives CDR1 MDHEN, CDR2 SYDVKM. Unmatched junction bases numbered 2, after V lost 3 bases and J lost 1 base. The CDR3 covers 15 residues. Researchers amplified the TCR beta CDR3 regions from RNA transcripts. HTBI primers were the set used in a first-round RT-PCR of the TCR CDR3. TCRdb re-analysed the multiplex PCR reads in MiXCR, keeping a single row per CDR3 protein. The sample holds approximately 740,000 distinct CDR3 sequences, approximately 14% seen once. This clonotype was observed many times.

The specimen sequenced was blood. The J gene is TRBJ1-5, the V gene TRBV28; 8 bases map to TRBD1. This TCR derives from a woman in her late teens or twenties with Graves' hyperthyroidism. As DNA, the CDR3 is TGTGCCAGCAGTTTCAACAGGGGGAGCAATCAGCCCCAGCATTTT. Translation gives CASSFNRGSNQPQHF.